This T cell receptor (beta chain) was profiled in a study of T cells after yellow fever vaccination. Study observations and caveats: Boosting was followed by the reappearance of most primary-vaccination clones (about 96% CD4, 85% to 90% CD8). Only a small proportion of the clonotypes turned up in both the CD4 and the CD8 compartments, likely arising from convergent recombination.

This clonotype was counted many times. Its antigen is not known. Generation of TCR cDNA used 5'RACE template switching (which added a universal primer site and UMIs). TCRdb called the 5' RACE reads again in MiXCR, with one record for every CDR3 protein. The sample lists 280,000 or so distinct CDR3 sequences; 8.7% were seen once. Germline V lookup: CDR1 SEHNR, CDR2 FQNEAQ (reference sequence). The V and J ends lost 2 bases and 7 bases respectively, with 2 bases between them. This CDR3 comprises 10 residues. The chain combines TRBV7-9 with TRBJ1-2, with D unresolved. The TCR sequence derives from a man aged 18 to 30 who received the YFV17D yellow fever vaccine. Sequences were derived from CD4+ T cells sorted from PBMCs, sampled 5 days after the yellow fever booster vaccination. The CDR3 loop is CASSLSGYTF. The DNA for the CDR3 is TGTGCCAGCAGCTTAAGTGGCTACACCTTC. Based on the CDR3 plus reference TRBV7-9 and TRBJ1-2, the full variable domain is DTGVSQNPRHKITKRGQNVTFRCDPISEHNRLYWYRQTLGQGPEFLTYFQNEAQLEKSRLLSDRFSAERPKGSFSTLEIQRTEQGDSAMYLCASSLSGYTFGSGTRLTVV.